One TCR beta chain is described in this entry. Every one of the patients relapsed after autologous stem cell transplantation (brentuximab vedotin exposure was variable). Profiled with immunoSEQ multiplex PCR; TCRdb holds only in-frame clones, not every one. The data contain some 100,000 clones, over 85% of them singletons. The CDR3 runs to 13 residues. The V gene lost 8 bases and the J gene lost 0 bases, with 7 bases spanning the gap. CDR1 and CDR2 from the germline V gene are SGHTA and FQGTGA. The data derive from a study of PD-1 blockade in classical Hodgkin lymphoma. This chain joins TRBV7-3 and TRBJ2-2; D is unclear. The source material was peripheral blood mononuclear cells (PBMCs), sampled at baseline. The sequence was collected from a human donor with classical Hodgkin lymphoma. CDR3 residues: CASRLTNTGELFF. In DNA form, the CDR3 reads TGTGCCAGCCGCCTGACGAACACCGGGGAGCTGTTTTTT.